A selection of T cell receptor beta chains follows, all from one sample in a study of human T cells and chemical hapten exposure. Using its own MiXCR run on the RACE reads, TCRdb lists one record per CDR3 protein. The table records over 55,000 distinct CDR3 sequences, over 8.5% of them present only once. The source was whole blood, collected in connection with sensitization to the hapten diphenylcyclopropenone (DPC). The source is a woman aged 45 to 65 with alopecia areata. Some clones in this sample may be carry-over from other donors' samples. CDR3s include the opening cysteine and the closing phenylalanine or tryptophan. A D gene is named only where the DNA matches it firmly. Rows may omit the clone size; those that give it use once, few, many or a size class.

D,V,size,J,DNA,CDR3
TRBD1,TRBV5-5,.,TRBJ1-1,TGTGCCAGCAGCCTCGCCTGGACAGGGTTCCCTGAAGCTTTCTTT,CASSLAWTGFPEAFF
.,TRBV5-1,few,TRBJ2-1,TGCGCCAGCAGCCTCGGAGATCCCTACAATGAGCAGTTCTTC,CASSLGDPYNEQFF
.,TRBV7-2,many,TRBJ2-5,TGTGCCAGCAGCACGACGTTCGGGGGCCACCAAGAGACCCAGTACTTC,CASSTTFGGHQETQYF
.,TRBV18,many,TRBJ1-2,TGTGCCAGCTCGGGGGGACACCGAAAAGGAGCTAACTATGGCTACACCTTC,CASSGGHRKGANYGYTF
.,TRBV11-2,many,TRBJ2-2,TGTGCCAGCAGCTCGTCCGGGGGGCGCGGGACCGGGGAGCTGTTTTTT,CASSSSGGRGTGELFF
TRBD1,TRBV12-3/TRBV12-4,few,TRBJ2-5,TGTGCCAGCACTTCAGCCAGGGGGCCTCGAGAGACCCAGTACTTC,CASTSARGPRETQYF
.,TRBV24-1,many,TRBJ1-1,TGTGCCACCAGTGAAGCGTGGGGCGCTGAAGCTTTCTTT,CATSEAWGAEAFF
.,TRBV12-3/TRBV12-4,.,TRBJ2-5,TGTGCCACCTCTTCGCGGCAAGAGACCCAGTACTTC,CATSSRQETQYF
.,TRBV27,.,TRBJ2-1,TGTGCCAGCAGTTTTAGCAGGGGGACTCACAATGAGCAGTTCTTC,CASSFSRGTHNEQFF
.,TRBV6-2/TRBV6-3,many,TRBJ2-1,TGTGCCAGCAGGACTCTGGGCCCGGTCCCCTACAATGAGCAGTTCTTC,CASRTLGPVPYNEQFF